A single sample is the source of the 5 T cell receptor beta chains below, sequenced in a study of CXCR3-negative and CXCR3-positive naive CD8 T cells. UMI-labeled 5' RACE TRB cDNA libraries were prepared from the cells. Each CDR3 protein gets one entry in TCRdb, which reprocessed the 5' RACE reads and gives no DNA. The sample has about 90,000 distinct CDR3 sequences. The sequenced sample was naive CXCR3- CD8+ T cells from blood. Regarding subset: CD45RO-CCR7+CD27+CD95- naive CD8+ T cells lacking CXCR3 (TNR3-). Receptors originate from a human donor in good health. Some clones in this sample may be carry-over from other donors' samples.

This chain connects TRBV6-4 to TRBJ2-1; the TCRdb D gene call, TRBD1, has no DNA to confirm it. CDR3 length equals 16 residues. Germline assignment: CDR1 MRHNA and CDR2 SNTAGT. This chain's CDR3 is CASSDSSGGSPNEQFF.

The chain recombines TRBV13 with TRBJ2-3; the TCRdb call, TRBD2, lacks DNA for checking. Germline V CDR1 and CDR2: PRHDT, FYEKMQ (reference sequence). The CDR3 consists of 18 residues. The CDR3 spells CASSSGGTSGIYTDTQYF.

The rearrangement links TRBV29-1 to TRBJ1-1. Germline CDR1 and CDR2: SQVTM and ANQGSEA. The CDR3 runs 11 residues. The chain's CDR3 is CSVELYTEAFF.

The chain uses TRBV6-4 and TRBJ2-1; lacking DNA, the TRBD1 call made by TCRdb goes unchecked. Germline V lookup: CDR1 MRHNA, CDR2 SNTAGT. This CDR3 is 15 amino acids long. This chain's CDR3 is CASSDSSGAANEQFF.

The chain employs TRBV29-1 and TRBJ1-2; there is no DNA to check the TCRdb D call of TRBD1. The germline gives CDR1 SQVTM, CDR2 ANQGSEA. The CDR3 has 14 residues. CDR3 sequence reads: CSAVDPDRNYGYTF.